The 7 T cell receptor beta chains below come from one sample, sequenced in a study of blood T cell repertoires in COVID-19. This table comes from immunoSEQ multiplex PCR, and its TCRdb copy is limited to in-frame clones, with some not included. The table lists 110,000 or so clones, roughly 90% of them singletons. Sequencing was carried out using peripheral blood. Receptor source: a woman in her sixties or seventies who had recovered from COVID-19.

This clone was observed a single time. The chain combines TRBV3-1 (or the pseudogene TRBV3-2) with TRBJ2-4, with D perhaps TRBD2 (6 bases). The V gene lost 8 bases and the J gene lost 1 base, with 9 bases spanning the gap. The CDR3 sequence is 13 residues long. Looked up from germline, CDR1 is LGHDT and CDR2 is YNNKEL (reference sequence). The CDR3 nucleotides are TGTGCCAGCCACGGGGGTGCCAAAAACATTCAGTACTTC. Translation gives CASHGGAKNIQYF.

The chain recombines TRBV5-1 with TRBJ1-2, with 7 bases identical to TRBD1. CDR1 and CDR2 from the germline V gene are SGHRS and YFSETQ. V shed 4 bases, J shed 8 bases, and the junction held 8 bases outside the gene matches. The CDR3 totals 13 residues. The CDR3 DNA is TGCGCCAGCAGCCCAGACAGGGCTTGGGGCTACACCTTC. Translated, it gives CASSPDRAWGYTF.

The chain employs TRBV7-9 and TRBJ1-1; 7 bases are a match to TRBD1. The ends lost 5 bases at V and 11 bases at J; junction bases unmatched: 8. Germline V gives CDR1 SEHNR, CDR2 FQNEAQ (reference sequence). There are 12 residues in the CDR3. As DNA, the CDR3 is TGTGCCAGCAGCCCTACAGGGGTTGGGGCTTTCTTT. This encodes CASSPTGVGAFF.

The chain joins TRBV7-9 to TRBJ1-1, with D unclear. The CDR3 totals 13 residues. The germline CDR1 and CDR2 sequences are SEHNR and FQNEAQ (reference sequence). V shed 4 bases and J shed 1 base, with 7 bases lying between them. The CDR3 sequence is CASSSLQNTEAFF. As DNA, the CDR3 is TGTGCCAGCAGCTCGTTACAGAACACTGAAGCTTTCTTT.

In its sample, this clone was seen a few times. The gene calls are TRBV5-6 and TRBJ1-5, with TRBD1 as a possible D gene (6 bases). This CDR3 is 14 amino acids long. Germline V lookup: CDR1 SGHDT, CDR2 YYEEEE. V dropped 5 bases and J dropped 7 bases, with 16 bases sitting between them. The DNA of the CDR3 is TGTGCCAGCAGGGTGTGGGGGCGCAGACAGCCCCAGCATTTT. Translated: CASRVWGRRQPQHF.

The rearrangement links TRBV28 to TRBJ2-5; possible D gene TRBD1, 6 bases. The germline V and J ends were trimmed by 2 bases and 0 bases, with 10 bases remaining between them. The CDR3 is made up of 15 amino acids. Looked up from germline, CDR1 is MDHEN and CDR2 is SYDVKM. CDR3: CASSLTGPYQETQYF. The DNA of the CDR3 is TGTGCCAGCAGTTTAACAGGGCCTTACCAAGAGACCCAGTACTTC.

The chain is built from TRBV29-1 and TRBJ2-7; TRBD2 might be the D (5 bases). Germline V CDR1 and CDR2: SQVTM, ANQGSEA. The V and J ends lost 6 bases and 4 bases respectively, with 19 bases between them. The CDR3 consists of 14 residues. Here the CDR3 reads CSVNRDEMGYEQYF. The CDR3 DNA is TGCAGCGTCAACCGGGATGAAATGGGATACGAGCAGTACTTC.